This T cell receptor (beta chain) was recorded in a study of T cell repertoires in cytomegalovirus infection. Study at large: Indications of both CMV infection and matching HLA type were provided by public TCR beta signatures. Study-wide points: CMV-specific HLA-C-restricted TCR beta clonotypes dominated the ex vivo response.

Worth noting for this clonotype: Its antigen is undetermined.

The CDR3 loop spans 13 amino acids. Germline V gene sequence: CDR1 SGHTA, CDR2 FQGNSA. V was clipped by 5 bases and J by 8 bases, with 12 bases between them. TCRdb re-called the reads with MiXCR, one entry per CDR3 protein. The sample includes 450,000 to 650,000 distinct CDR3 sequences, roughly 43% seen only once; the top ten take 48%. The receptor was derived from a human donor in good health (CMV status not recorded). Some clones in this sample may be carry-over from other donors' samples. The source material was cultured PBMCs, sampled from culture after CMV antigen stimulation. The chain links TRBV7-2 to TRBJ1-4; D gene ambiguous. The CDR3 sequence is CASSPILSEKLFF. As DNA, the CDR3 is TGTGCCAGCAGCCCTATTTTGTCCGAAAAACTGTTTTTT.